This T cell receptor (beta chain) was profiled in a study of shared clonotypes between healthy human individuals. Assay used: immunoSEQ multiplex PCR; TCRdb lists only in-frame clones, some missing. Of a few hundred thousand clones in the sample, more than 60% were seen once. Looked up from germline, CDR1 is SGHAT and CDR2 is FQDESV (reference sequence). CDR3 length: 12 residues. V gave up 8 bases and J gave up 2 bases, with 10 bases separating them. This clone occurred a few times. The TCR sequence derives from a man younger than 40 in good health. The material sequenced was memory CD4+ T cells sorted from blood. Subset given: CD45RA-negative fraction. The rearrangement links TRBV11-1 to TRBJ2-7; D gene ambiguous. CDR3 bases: TGTGCCAGCGGGTGGCAGCCCTACGAGCAGTACTTC. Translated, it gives CASGWQPYEQYF.